Each of the 4 T cell receptor beta chains below was sequenced from the same sample in a study of cytomegalovirus exposure and HLA in healthy donors. Primers: 60 Vbeta forward and 13 Jbeta reverse. Libraries were prepared by immunoSEQ multiplex PCR; TCRdb keeps only in-frame clonotypes and omits some of them. The sample holds approximately 160,000 clones, around 66% seen once. The sequenced material came from PBMCs. The receptors originated from a woman aged 25 to 39 in good health and CMV-seropositive.

The rearrangement links TRBV9 to TRBJ2-3, with TRBD2 matching 7 bases. The CDR3 totals 16 residues. V trimming: 3 bases; J trimming: 10 bases; junction bases outside the gene matches: 17. Germline V gene sequence: CDR1 SGDLS, CDR2 YYNGEE. The CDR3 DNA is TGTGCCAGCAGCGGGGGGAAAGCGGGGCCCGCCAATGCGCAGTATTTT. This codes for CASSGGKAGPANAQYF.

There are a few counts of this clone. The J gene is TRBJ2-3, the V gene TRBV4-1, with a possible D match to TRBD1 (5 bases). The CDR3 covers 16 residues. V lost 1 base and J 0 bases, leaving 11 bases between the germline ends. Germline-derived CDR1 and CDR2 are MGHRA and YSYEKL. The CDR3 here is CASSQVGRASTDTQYF. The CDR3 region has the DNA TGCGCCAGCAGCCAAGTGGGCAGGGCTAGCACAGATACGCAGTATTTT.

The V call is TRBV10-3, the J call TRBJ2-7; TRBD2 aligns across 10 bases. V was pared by 2 bases and J by 4 bases, with 2 bases of the junction left unmatched. CDR3 length equals 14 residues. Germline V CDR1 and CDR2: ENHRY, SYGVKD. The CDR3 DNA sequence: TGTGCCATCAGTGAGGGACTAGCGGAATACGAGCAGTACTTC. Translation: CAISEGLAEYEQYF.

The V gene is TRBV19, the J gene TRBJ2-1, with 11 bases matching TRBD2. V gave up 9 bases and J gave up 7 bases; unmatched junction bases: 2. This CDR3 contains 12 residues. CDR1 is LNHDA and CDR2 is SQIVND in the germline V gene (reference sequence). The CDR3 here is CASRLAGNEQFF. In nucleotides, the CDR3 is TGTGCCAGCAGACTAGCGGGGAATGAGCAGTTCTTC.